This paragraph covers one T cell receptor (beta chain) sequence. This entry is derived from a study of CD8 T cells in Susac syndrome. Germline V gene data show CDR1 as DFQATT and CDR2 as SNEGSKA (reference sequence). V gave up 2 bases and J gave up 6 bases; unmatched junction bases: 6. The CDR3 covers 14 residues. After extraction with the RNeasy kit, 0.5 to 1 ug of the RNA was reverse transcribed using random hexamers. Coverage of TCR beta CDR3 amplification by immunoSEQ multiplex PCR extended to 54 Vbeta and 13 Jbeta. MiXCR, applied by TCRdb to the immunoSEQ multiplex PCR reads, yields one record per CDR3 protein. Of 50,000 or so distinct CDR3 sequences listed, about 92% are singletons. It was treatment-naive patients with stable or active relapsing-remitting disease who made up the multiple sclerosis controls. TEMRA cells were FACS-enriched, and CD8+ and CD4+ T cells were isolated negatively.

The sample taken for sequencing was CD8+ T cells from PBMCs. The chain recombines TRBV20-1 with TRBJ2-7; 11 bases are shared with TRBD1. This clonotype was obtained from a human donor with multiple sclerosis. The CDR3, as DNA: TGCAGTGCTAGATTACCCGGGACAGGGGGCGAGCAGTACTTC. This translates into CSARLPGTGGEQYF.